Shown below are 17 T cell receptor beta chains from a single sample sequenced in a study of blood T cell repertoires in COVID-19. Profiling relied on immunoSEQ multiplex PCR, and the TCRdb table lists in-frame clones only, not all of them. The sample lists approximately 470,000 clones, roughly 88% occurring once. The specimen sequenced was peripheral blood. Source of these receptors: a human donor in a cohort sampled during active COVID-19.

This clone has a handful of counts. The rearrangement links TRBV25-1 to TRBJ1-4, with D tentatively TRBD1 (5 bases). Germline assignment: CDR1 MGHDK and CDR2 SYGVNS. CDR3 size: 15 residues. V was trimmed by 3 bases and J by 3 bases, leaving 11 bases between them. For the CDR3, the DNA is TGTGCCAGCAGTGACCCTCGGGGGGCTAATGAAAAACTGTTTTTT. Translating gives CASSDPRGANEKLFF. The full variable domain, in which reference TRBV25-1 and TRBJ1-4 provide the parts outside the CDR3, is EADIYQTPRYLVIGTGKKITLECSQTMGHDKMYWYQQDPGMELHLIHYSYGVNSTEKGDLSSESTVSRIRTEHFPLTLESARPSHTSQYLCASSDPRGANEKLFFGSGTQLSVL.

V is TRBV5-6 and J is TRBJ1-6; 8 bases agree with TRBD1. The CDR3 length is 17 residues. Germline V CDR1 and CDR2: SGHDT, YYEEEE. V shed 0 bases and J 0 bases; nucleotides not matched to a gene: 2. Here the CDR3 DNA reads TGTGCCAGCAGCTTGGGGACAGGGAGCTCCTATAATTCACCCCTCCACTTT. Translation: CASSLGTGSSYNSPLHF.

This CDR3 is CASSFGLATHNEQFF. The DNA of the CDR3 is TGCGCCAGCAGCTTTGGACTAGCGACACACAATGAGCAGTTCTTC. The chain combines TRBV5-1 with TRBJ2-1, with 9 positions matching TRBD2. CDR1 SGHRS and CDR2 YFSETQ come from the germline V gene. Trimming removed 2 bases from V and 5 bases from J; junction bases left unmatched: 5. The CDR3 loop spans 15 amino acids.

The chain couples TRBV11-2 to TRBJ2-7; 7 bases align to TRBD1. The germline V gene has CDR1 SGHAT and CDR2 FQNNGV. This CDR3 has 15 residues. V shed 3 bases, J shed 0 bases, and the junction held 5 bases outside the gene matches. This CDR3 is CASSLPGQSSYEQYF. The CDR3 DNA reads TGTGCCAGCAGCTTGCCGGGACAGAGCTCCTACGAGCAGTACTTC.

The chain links TRBV5-1 to TRBJ1-3; 9 bases line up with TRBD1. This CDR3 has 15 amino acids. Trimming removed 4 bases from V and 4 bases from J; junction bases left unmatched: 6. Germline CDR1 SGHRS, CDR2 YFSETQ. DNA for the CDR3: TGCGCCAGCAGCGACACAGGGGGCGAAGGAAACACCATATATTTT. Translating gives CASSDTGGEGNTIYF.

CDR3 nucleotides: TGTGCCAGTAGTATATCGCTAGCGGGAGGGCCATGGGACACCGGGGAGCTGTTTTTT. Amino acids: CASSISLAGGPWDTGELFF. The J gene is TRBJ2-2, the V gene TRBV19; the match to TRBD2 covers 12 bases. Trimming removed 2 bases from V and 3 bases from J; junction bases left unmatched: 10. In germline, CDR1 is LNHDA, CDR2 SQIVND (reference sequence). This CDR3 is 19 amino acids long.

The chain uses TRBV11-1 and TRBJ1-4; D uncertain. CDR3 length: 15 amino acids. CDR1 and CDR2 (germline): SGHAT, FQDESV (reference sequence). The ends were cut back, 3 bases at V and 1 base at J, with 9 bases in the middle. The CDR3 nucleotides read TGTGCCAGCAGCTTCAACGGGGAAACTAATGAAAAACTGTTTTTT. It translates to CASSFNGETNEKLFF. Full variable domain (outside the CDR3, taken from reference TRBV11-1 and TRBJ1-4): EAEVAQSPRYKITEKSQAVAFWCDPISGHATLYWYRQILGQGPELLVQFQDESVVDDSQLPKDRFSAERLKGVDSTLKIQPAELGDSAMYLCASSFNGETNEKLFFGSGTQLSVL.

The chain couples TRBV7-3 to TRBJ2-1; perhaps TRBD1 as D (5 bases). The CDR3 has 15 amino acids. V shed 3 bases and J shed 4 bases, with 13 bases lying between them. Per the germline V gene, CDR1 is SGHTA and CDR2 is FQGTGA. The CDR3 DNA reads as TGTGCCAGCAGCTTCACCCCGACAGATTACAATGAGCAGTTCTTC. It is translated as CASSFTPTDYNEQFF. Together with reference TRBV7-3 and TRBJ2-1, the CDR3 gives the full variable domain: GAGVSQTPSNKVTEKGKYVELRCDPISGHTALYWYRQSLGQGPEFLIYFQGTGAADDSGLPNDRFFAVRPEGSVSTLKIQRTERGDSAVYLCASSFTPTDYNEQFFGPGTRLTVL.

The chain recombines TRBV4-3 with TRBJ2-7; D is possibly TRBD1 (5 bases). The V and J ends lost 0 bases and 3 bases respectively, with 12 bases between them. The germline CDR1 and CDR2 sequences are LGHNA and YSLEER. CDR3 length: 15 amino acids. CDR3 DNA: TGCGCCAGCAGCCAAGATCTTGACAGTCGCTACGAGCAGTACTTC. The encoded protein is CASSQDLDSRYEQYF.

The chain has TRBV11-2 and TRBJ2-2; the D is unclear. The CDR3 runs 15 residues. Looked up from germline, CDR1 is SGHAT and CDR2 is FQNNGV. Trimming left V 4 bases short and J 4 bases short, with 13 bases between. CDR3 DNA: TGTGCCAGCAGCTCAGGAATGGAAATCACCGGGGAGCTGTTTTTT. It is translated as CASSSGMEITGELFF.

The chain carries TRBV6-5 and TRBJ1-1; D call uncertain. Deletions cut 6 bases from V and 2 bases from J, with 13 bases between. The CDR3 contains 14 residues. Germline CDR1 and CDR2: MNHEY and SVGAGI. In nucleotides, the CDR3 is TGTGCCAGCAGCCTAAAGTTTCCTAACACTGAAGCTTTCTTT. The encoded protein is CASSLKFPNTEAFF.

The CDR3 bases are TGTGCCAGCAGCCTAGGGGGGGTTGATGAAGCTTTCTTT. This codes for CASSLGGVDEAFF. The rearrangement links TRBV7-2 to TRBJ1-1; maybe TRBD1 (6 bases). This CDR3 contains 13 residues. Germline V gene data show CDR1 as SGHTA and CDR2 as FQGNSA. The V end was cut by 5 bases, the J end by 7 bases, with 14 bases between.

This chain joins TRBV10-1 and TRBJ2-2; 10 bases map to TRBD2. Trimming took 4 bases from V and 0 from J; bases not matched to a gene: 14. Germline assignment: CDR1 WNHNN and CDR2 SYGVQD (reference sequence). This CDR3 comprises 20 residues. CDR3 protein: CASSGQRDWTSGPNTGELFF. Here the CDR3 DNA reads TGCGCCAGCAGTGGACAGCGCGACTGGACTAGCGGTCCGAACACCGGGGAGCTGTTTTTT.

This clone was seen just once. This sequence joins TRBV7-8 and TRBJ2-1; 8 positions agree with TRBD2. V shed 3 bases, J shed 6 bases, and the junction held 10 bases outside the gene matches. CDR1 and CDR2 from the germline V gene are SGHVS and FQNEAQ. This CDR3 has 16 amino acids. CDR3 residues: CASSFEAGGGRNEQFF. The CDR3 nucleotides are TGTGCCAGCAGCTTTGAGGCGGGAGGAGGGCGCAATGAGCAGTTCTTC.

A few counts support this clone. The V and J genes are TRBV7-3 and TRBJ1-1; D is perhaps TRBD1 (5 bases). The CDR3 runs 13 residues. The germline CDR1 and CDR2 sequences are SGHTA and FQGTGA. Between the trimmed V and J ends, which lost 6 bases and 0 bases, there was a span of 8 bases. The CDR3 region has the DNA TGTGCCAGCAGTCTACAGGTGAACACTGAAGCTTTCTTT. Translated, it gives CASSLQVNTEAFF.

The chain is built from TRBV9 and TRBJ2-7; maybe TRBD2 (5 bases). Germline lookup yields CDR1 SGDLS and CDR2 YYNGEE. V lost 3 bases and J 3 bases, leaving 13 bases between the germline ends. The CDR3 is 14 amino acids. CDR3 sequence (DNA): TGTGCCAGCAGCGACCTCCCCGAGGGCTACGAGCAGTACTTC. The encoded protein is CASSDLPEGYEQYF.

V usage is TRBV2 and J usage is TRBJ1-6; D may be TRBD1 (5 bases). The CDR3 has 14 residues. Deletions cut 6 bases from V and 5 bases from J, with 11 bases between. Germline values: CDR1 SNHLY, CDR2 FYNNEI. CDR3 coding DNA: TGTGCCAGCAGCCCGGGACTCCATAATTCACCCCTCCACTTT. Its translation is CASSPGLHNSPLHF.